The clone carrying this T cell receptor beta chain was seen at least ten times. The time point here: sample taken at primary tumor resection. Sequencing of whole RNA from tumor, nontumor lung or frozen PBMC involved no sorting. Per germline, CDR1 MNHEY and CDR2 SVGEGT. This CDR3 is 13 amino acids long. Trimming pared 2 bases from V and 2 bases from J, leaving 7 bases between. TCRdb independently ran MiXCR on the 5' RACE reads; one entry per CDR3 protein. The sample has 26,000 or so distinct CDR3 sequences, 10% to 15% seen once. This entry belongs to a study of spatial heterogeneity in lung cancer. The TCR comes from a female donor with early-stage non-small cell lung cancer. The chain employs TRBV6-2 or TRBV6-3 and TRBJ2-7; D gene ambiguous. The specimen was PBMCs, collected at surgery. For the CDR3, the DNA is TGTGCCAGCAGTTACCGCTCAACCTACGAGCAGTACTTC. Translating it yields CASSYRSTYEQYF.